This T cell receptor beta chain emerged from a study of T cell responses to AZD1222 COVID-19 vaccine. Looked up from germline, CDR1 is LNHDA and CDR2 is SQIVND (reference sequence). V was clipped by 4 bases and J by 2 bases, with 6 bases between them. The CDR3 length is 13 residues. Assay: immunoSEQ multiplex PCR; the TCRdb copy retains only in-frame clones and omits some. Of 120,000 to 150,000 clones listed, around 89% are singletons. The origin of this receptor is an adult in good health. This chain connects TRBV19 to TRBJ1-3, with D maybe TRBD1 (5 bases). The source was peripheral blood, collected on day 0 of AZD1222 vaccination. The CDR3 region has the DNA TGTGCCAGTAGTAAGGGGACTGGAAACACCATATATTTT. Translation gives CASSKGTGNTIYF.